The rows below give T cell receptor beta chains drawn from one sample of a study of neurological immune-mediated disorders. One entry per CDR3 protein results from TCRdb running MiXCR on the 5' RACE reads. The profile covers more than 15,000 distinct CDR3 sequences, with 3.5% appearing a single time and 20% taken by the ten largest. Sequenced: CD8+ T cells from blood. Every receptor here comes from a woman in her 40s in good health. Both conserved end residues are part of each CDR3. The D gene is left open where the match is weak. Clone size is given for some rows only: seen once, a few or many times, or a class if the clone is expanded.

>TRBJ2-5|TRBV28|many|16|TRBD2
CASSTTGTSGSETQYF
TGTGCCAGCAGCACCACCGGGACTAGCGGGAGTGAGACCCAGTACTTC
>TRBJ1-6|TRBV28|medium-sized|17|TRBD1
CASSLPLTGIGDSPLHF
TGTGCCAGCAGTTTACCCCTGACAGGGATTGGAGATTCACCCCTCCACTTT
>TRBJ1-2|TRBV5-1|many|17|-
CASSLAEGPIFYYGYTF
TGCGCCAGCAGCTTGGCGGAGGGACCTATCTTTTACTATGGCTACACCTTC
>TRBJ2-5|TRBV7-9|many|15|-
CASSPWTENQETQYF
TGTGCCAGCAGCCCCTGGACAGAAAATCAAGAGACCCAGTACTTC
>TRBJ2-4|TRBV6-2/TRBV6-3|many|14|-
CASSPGGFKNIQYF
TGTGCCAGCAGTCCAGGGGGGTTCAAAAACATTCAGTACTTC
>TRBJ2-5|TRBV6-6|many|19|-
CASSYSKEVWTRYQETQYF
TGTGCCAGCAGTTACTCGAAGGAAGTCTGGACCCGGTACCAAGAGACCCAGTACTTC
>TRBJ2-5|TRBV6-5|many|16|-
CASSPYGGPYQETQYF
TGTGCCAGCAGTCCCTATGGAGGCCCGTACCAAGAGACCCAGTACTTC
>TRBJ2-7|TRBV20-1|many|14|-
CSAPVERKSYEQYF
TGCAGTGCCCCCGTCGAGCGGAAAAGTTACGAGCAGTACTTC
>TRBJ1-2|TRBV20-1|many|15|TRBD1
CRGIIKGQGSYGYTF
TGCAGGGGAATAATAAAGGGACAGGGTAGCTATGGCTACACCTTC
>TRBJ2-1|TRBV6-1|many|11|-
CASSLRVKQFF
TGTGCCAGCAGCTTAAGGGTTAAGCAGTTCTTC
>TRBJ2-7|TRBV6-6|many|15|-
CASSYSPGEPYEQYF
TGTGCCAGCAGTTACTCTCCAGGCGAACCCTACGAGCAGTACTTC
>TRBJ2-7|TRBV27|many|14|-
CASSLYGDSYEQYF
TGTGCCAGCAGTTTATATGGGGACTCCTACGAGCAGTACTTC
>TRBJ2-2|TRBV7-9|many|13|TRBD2
CASTSGRAGELFF
TGTGCCAGCACTAGCGGGAGAGCCGGGGAGCTGTTTTTT
>TRBJ2-7|TRBV10-3|many|11|-
CAVSTGGEQYF
TGTGCCGTATCGACGGGTGGGGAGCAGTACTTC
>TRBJ2-7|TRBV5-6|many|17|TRBD2
CASSLLTSGESLWEQYF
TGTGCCAGCAGCTTATTGACTAGCGGGGAGTCATTATGGGAGCAGTACTTC
>TRBJ1-6|TRBV25-1|many|14|-
CASSDHEESSPLHF
TGTGCCAGCAGTGATCACGAGGAGAGTTCACCCCTCCACTTT
>TRBJ2-7|TRBV2|-|14|-
CASSEIGDSYEQYF
TGTGCCAGCAGTGAAATCGGGGACTCCTACGAGCAGTACTTC
>TRBJ2-7|TRBV14|many|14|TRBD1
CASSQNGQDYEQYF
TGTGCCAGCAGCCAAAACGGACAGGACTACGAGCAGTACTTC
>TRBJ2-7|TRBV3-1|many|17|TRBD2
CASSRDRAGGLAYEQYF
TGTGCCAGCAGCCGAGACCGGGCGGGGGGACTAGCTTACGAGCAGTACTTC
>TRBJ2-6|TRBV5-5|many|17|-
CASSLRTPYSGANVLTF
TGTGCCAGCAGCCTCCGGACACCGTACTCTGGGGCCAACGTCCTGACTTTC
>TRBJ2-3|TRBV4-2|many|15|-
CASSQRLGPTDTQYF
TGTGCCAGCAGCCAAAGACTAGGCCCCACAGATACGCAGTATTTT
>TRBJ2-7|TRBV7-8|many|14|-
CATNSGGGTYEQYF
TGTGCCACCAACTCGGGCGGCGGAACCTACGAGCAGTACTTC
>TRBJ2-2|TRBV29-1|many|13|TRBD2
CSVVGGRAGELFF
TGCAGCGTTGTAGGCGGGAGGGCCGGGGAGCTGTTTTTT
>TRBJ1-1|TRBV6-2/TRBV6-3|many|14|-
CASSYSTGDTEAFF
TGTGCCAGCAGTTACTCGACAGGAGACACTGAAGCTTTCTTT
>TRBJ2-3|TRBV4-1|many|19|TRBD2
CASSPPVGLAGGSTDTQYF
TGCGCCAGCAGCCCCCCAGTCGGACTAGCGGGTGGTAGCACAGATACGCAGTATTTT
>TRBJ2-5|TRBV29-1|many|14|-
CSAAGAGPGETQYF
TGCAGCGCCGCCGGGGCAGGGCCGGGGGAGACCCAGTACTTC
>TRBJ2-1|TRBV19|many|11|-
CASSTALGQFF
TGTGCCAGTAGTACGGCGTTGGGGCAGTTCTTC
>TRBJ2-5|TRBV10-3|many|16|TRBD2
CAISDTSGPLQETQYF
TGTGCCATCAGTGACACTAGCGGGCCCCTCCAAGAGACCCAGTACTTC
>TRBJ2-1|TRBV4-1|many|16|-
CASSQEGRNLYNEQFF
TGCGCCAGCAGCCAAGAGGGACGGAACTTATACAATGAGCAGTTCTTC
>TRBJ2-5|TRBV6-2/TRBV6-3|many|15|-
CASSTGLTNQETQYF
TGTGCCAGCAGCACGGGGCTAACAAACCAAGAGACCCAGTACTTC
>TRBJ2-1|TRBV29-1|many|15|TRBD2
CSVVTLAGGTNEQFF
TGCAGCGTTGTTACTCTAGCGGGAGGGACAAATGAGCAGTTCTTC
>TRBJ2-3|TRBV5-1|many|14|TRBD2
CASSLKRDADTQYF
TGCGCCAGCAGCTTGAAGCGGGATGCAGATACGCAGTATTTT
>TRBJ2-1|TRBV29-1|many|14|-
CSVLGSLSTNEQFF
TGCAGCGTTTTGGGTAGCCTCTCCACGAATGAGCAGTTCTTC
>TRBJ2-5|TRBV12-3/TRBV12-4|many|13|-
CASSLGPQSTQYF
TGTGCCAGCAGTTTAGGGCCTCAGTCTACCCAGTACTTC
>TRBJ1-2|TRBV18|many|14|TRBD1
CASSSRDSDYGYTF
TGTGCCAGCTCATCCCGGGACAGCGACTATGGCTACACCTTC
>TRBJ1-5|TRBV2|many|15|TRBD1
CASRDRGPSNQPQHF
TGTGCCAGCAGGGACAGGGGTCCGAGCAATCAGCCCCAGCATTTT
>TRBJ2-7|TRBV19|few|13|-
CASSIGHSYEQYF
TGTGCCAGTAGTATTGGACATAGCTACGAGCAGTACTTC
>TRBJ2-2|TRBV29-1|many|15|TRBD1
CSVDRTGGAGGELFF
TGCAGCGTCGATAGGACAGGGGGCGCGGGCGGGGAGCTGTTTTTT
>TRBJ2-2|TRBV4-3|many|16|-
CASSQKAVTNTGELFF
TGCGCCAGCAGCCAAAAAGCGGTCACGAACACCGGGGAGCTGTTTTTT
>TRBJ2-3|TRBV29-1|many|14|-
CSVPRRRNTDTQYF
TGCAGCGTGCCGAGACGGAGGAACACAGATACGCAGTATTTT
>TRBJ2-7|TRBV15|many|17|-
CATSRDRPGRSSYEQYF
TGTGCCACCAGCAGAGATCGTCCCGGACGGTCCTCCTACGAGCAGTACTTC
>TRBJ2-6|TRBV5-6|-|15|-
CASSLAGPGANVLTF
TGTGCCAGCAGCTTGGCTGGGCCTGGGGCCAACGTCCTGACTTTC